These 21 T cell receptor beta chains originate from one sample sequenced in a study of shared clonotypes between healthy human individuals. The protocol was immunoSEQ multiplex PCR, while the TCRdb copy is restricted to in-frame clones and leaves out a portion. The data show fewer than 500,000 clones, roughly 79% seen once. The source material was PBMCs. Receptor source: a woman between 35 and 50 years old in good health. Some clones in this sample may be carry-over from other donors' samples.

The chain recombines TRBV5-6 with TRBJ2-7; tentative D call: TRBD1 (6 bases). Germline V CDR1 and CDR2: SGHDT, YYEEEE. This CDR3 is built from 16 residues. V shed 4 bases and J shed 0 bases, with 17 bases lying between them. The DNA of the CDR3 is TGTGCCAGCAGCCCTGGGGGCCCGTTGAGCTCCTACGAGCAGTACTTC. Protein sequence: CASSPGGPLSSYEQYF.

This clone was seen a single time. The chain joins TRBV5-6 to TRBJ1-2; 8 bases fit TRBD1. The V segment lost 0 bases and the J segment 6 bases; nucleotides outside the gene matches: 7. The CDR3 covers 15 residues. Looked up from germline, CDR1 is SGHDT and CDR2 is YYEEEE. CDR3 coding DNA: TGTGCCAGCAGCTTGGCCGGCAGGGGGCGGAATGGCTACACCTTC. It codes for CASSLAGRGRNGYTF.

This chain joins TRBV5-1 and TRBJ1-2, with 9 nucleotides matching TRBD1. CDR1 is SGHRS and CDR2 is YFSETQ in the germline V gene. The CDR3 spans 15 residues. The ends lost 4 bases at V and 5 bases at J; junction bases unmatched: 9. CDR3: CASSQMPDRGYGYTF. CDR3 sequence (DNA): TGCGCCAGCAGCCAAATGCCGGACAGGGGATATGGCTACACCTTC. Supplemented by reference TRBV5-1 and TRBJ1-2, the full variable domain reads KAGVTQTPRYLIKTRGQQVTLSCSPISGHRSVSWYQQTPGQGLQFLFEYFSETQRNKGNFPGRFSGRQFSNSRSEMNVSTLELGDSALYLCASSQMPDRGYGYTFGSGTRLTVV.

J is TRBJ1-2 and V is TRBV2; no reliable D call. The CDR3 sequence is 13 residues long. Between the trimmed V and J ends, which lost 1 base and 1 base, there was a span of 4 bases. The V gene's germline CDR1 is SNHLY and CDR2 FYNNEI. The CDR3 DNA reads TGTGCCAGCAGTGAAGACCATAACTATGGCTACACCTTC. Translating it yields CASSEDHNYGYTF.

The chain carries TRBV5-4 and TRBJ1-4, with 9 bases matching TRBD1. The germline gives CDR1 SGHNT, CDR2 YYREEE (reference sequence). V shed 4 bases, J shed 7 bases, and the junction held 5 bases outside the gene matches. The CDR3 has 14 amino acids. In nucleotides, the CDR3 is TGTGCCAGCAGCGGGGACAGGGCAGGTGAAAAACTGTTTTTT. Translating it yields CASSGDRAGEKLFF.

This clone was counted once. The V gene is TRBV18, the J gene TRBJ1-2; the D is unclear. The germline gives CDR1 KGHSH, CDR2 LQKENI. CDR3 length: 14 amino acids. With 3 bases removed from V and 4 bases from J, the gap between germline ends came to 12 bases. The CDR3: CASSPAAGLYGYTF. The CDR3 DNA reads TGTGCCAGCTCACCCGCGGCAGGACTCTATGGCTACACCTTC.

As regards this clone: Only one base separates this from a far larger clonotype, so it likely reflects a read error. This sample also contains other DNA sequences that code for the same CDR3. The chain couples TRBV19 to TRBJ2-3; either TRBD1 or TRBD2 may supply D (5 bases each). Deletions cut 3 bases from V and 2 bases from J, with 9 bases between. The CDR3 is 14 amino acids. CDR1 and CDR2 (germline): LNHDA, SQIVND (reference sequence). The chain's CDR3 is CASSIGAATDTQYF. The CDR3 DNA reads as TGTGCCAGTAGTATCGGGGCAGCCACAGATACGCAGTATTTT.

V and J are TRBV19 and TRBJ1-5; unclear D gene. The CDR3 contains 18 residues. Germline V CDR1 and CDR2: LNHDA, SQIVND (reference sequence). Trimming left V 5 bases short and J 0 bases short, with 20 bases between. The CDR3 bases are TGTGCCAGTAGTCCTGGACCTACAGACGTCTTTAGCAATCAGCCCCAGCATTTT. It is translated as CASSPGPTDVFSNQPQHF. The variable domain in full, completed from reference TRBV19 and TRBJ1-5, reads DGGITQSPKYLFRKEGQNVTLSCEQNLNHDAMYWYRQDPGQGLRLIYYSQIVNDFQKGDIAEGYSVSREKKESFPLTVTSAQKNPTAFYLCASSPGPTDVFSNQPQHFGDGTRLSIL.

The table lists this clone with a count of one. The rearrangement joins TRBV11-2 to TRBJ2-1, with 8 bases fitting TRBD2. The CDR3 sequence is 14 residues long. Looked up from germline, CDR1 is SGHAT and CDR2 is FQNNGV. The junction had 3 bases not matched to a gene; V was cut back by 3 bases and J by 5 bases. CDR3 nucleotide sequence: TGTGCCAGCAGCTTTACTAGCGGCGACAATGAGCAGTTCTTC. Its translation: CASSFTSGDNEQFF.

The chain carries TRBV18 and TRBJ2-2; 8 bases agree with TRBD1. Trimming removed 5 bases from V and 5 bases from J; junction bases left unmatched: 4. CDR1 and CDR2 (germline): KGHSH, LQKENI. This CDR3 has 14 residues. The DNA of the CDR3 is TGTGCCAGCTCAGGACAGGGTGGAACCGGGGAGCTGTTTTTT. Amino acids: CASSGQGGTGELFF.

In this sample, this clone turned up once. V gene TRBV2 combines with J gene TRBJ2-3; TRBD1 aligns across 9 bases. The trim removed 3 bases at V and 4 bases at J, leaving 2 bases unmatched. Germline CDR1 and CDR2: SNHLY and FYNNEI. The CDR3 is made up of 14 amino acids. In nucleotides, the CDR3 is TGTGCCAGCAGTGAGGGACAGGGTGCAGATACGCAGTATTTT. Encoded protein: CASSEGQGADTQYF.

This chain joins TRBV4-1 and TRBJ2-7; TRBD2 might be the D (5 bases). Germline assignment: CDR1 MGHRA and CDR2 YSYEKL. The CDR3 has 15 residues. V dropped 2 bases and J dropped 4 bases, with 15 bases sitting between them. This CDR3 reads CASSQLKGAIYEQYF. The CDR3 nucleotides are TGCGCCAGCAGCCAATTAAAGGGAGCAATTTACGAGCAGTACTTC.

The V call is TRBV4-2, the J call TRBJ2-3; no reliable D call. Germline V gene lookup returns CDR1 LGHNA and CDR2 YNFKEQ. The CDR3 consists of 13 residues. With 1 base removed from V and 0 bases from J, the gap between germline ends came to 2 bases. The CDR3 DNA sequence: TGTGCCAGCAGCCAAGCTAGCACAGATACGCAGTATTTT. Protein: CASSQASTDTQYF.

This clone occurred many times. The rearrangement links TRBV30 to TRBJ2-2; TRBD1 is a possible D gene (5 bases). Germline V CDR1 and CDR2: GTSNPN, SVGIG (reference sequence). This CDR3 has 13 residues. The V end lost 3 bases, the J end lost 4 bases, and 9 bases lay between the germline ends. In nucleotides, the CDR3 is TGTGCCTGGAGGCGTAGGGGCACCGGGGAGCTGTTTTTT. Translated: CAWRRRGTGELFF.

The rearrangement links TRBV7-9 to TRBJ2-7; 7 bases fit TRBD1. The CDR3 spans 13 residues. With 5 bases clipped from V and 5 bases from J, the junction kept 6 bases outside the gene matches. Germline values: CDR1 SEHNR, CDR2 FQNEAQ (reference sequence). The CDR3 loop is CASSHTGDHEQYF. CDR3 bases: TGTGCCAGCAGCCACACAGGGGACCACGAGCAGTACTTC.

The chain employs TRBV7-2 and TRBJ2-4; D not certain. The germline V and J ends were trimmed by 7 bases and 6 bases, with 13 bases remaining between them. This CDR3 is built from 13 residues. CDR1 SGHTA and CDR2 FQGNSA come from the germline V gene. CDR3 protein: CASTPFQGNIQYF. CDR3 sequence (DNA): TGTGCCAGCACCCCTTTTCAAGGAAACATTCAGTACTTC. The entire variable domain, with the rest obtained from reference TRBV7-2 and TRBJ2-4, is as follows: GAGVSQSPSNKVTEKGKDVELRCDPISGHTALYWYRQSLGQGLEFLIYFQGNSAPDKSGLPSDRFSAERTGGSVSTLTIQRTQQEDSAVYLCASTPFQGNIQYFGAGTRLSVL.

V is TRBV19 and J is TRBJ1-1; 7 nucleotides match TRBD1. The germline gives CDR1 LNHDA, CDR2 SQIVND (reference sequence). Trimming at V came to 5 bases and at J to 4 bases, leaving 7 bases not matched to a gene. The CDR3 is 14 residues long. CDR3 amino acids: CASSPGQILTEAFF. CDR3 in DNA: TGTGCCAGTAGTCCGGGACAGATACTCACTGAAGCTTTCTTT.

This chain uses TRBV4-1 with TRBJ2-7; D is unresolved. Deletions cut 0 bases from V and 0 bases from J, with 12 bases between. CDR1 MGHRA and CDR2 YSYEKL come from the germline V gene. There are 16 residues in the CDR3. CDR3 region: CASSQDRAGSSYEQYF. Here the CDR3 DNA reads TGCGCCAGCAGCCAAGATAGGGCAGGTAGCTCCTACGAGCAGTACTTC.

The genes are TRBV6-5 and TRBJ2-7, with D possibly TRBD2 on 5 matching bases. CDR3 length equals 14 residues. The germline V and J ends were trimmed by 6 bases and 2 bases, with 14 bases remaining between them. CDR1 is MNHEY, CDR2 SVGAGI, per germline. This CDR3 is CASRLPGTPYEQYF. CDR3 nucleotide sequence: TGTGCCAGCAGATTACCGGGAACTCCCTACGAGCAGTACTTC.

The CDR3 DNA follows: TGTGCCAGTAGTATAGGGACAGTGGAATATGGCTACACCTTC. It encodes CASSIGTVEYGYTF. V usage is TRBV19 and J usage is TRBJ1-2; possible D gene TRBD1, 6 bases. Trimming removed 1 base at V and 5 bases at J, with 11 bases between. This CDR3 contains 14 residues. Germline V gives CDR1 LNHDA, CDR2 SQIVND (reference sequence).

A word on this clone: This may come from a read error, since a much larger clone is one base off. The V gene is TRBV7-2, the J gene TRBJ2-5; D gene unclear. This CDR3 contains 11 residues. Germline-derived CDR1 and CDR2 are SGHTA and FQGNSA. The ends were cut back, 4 bases at V and 2 bases at J, with 2 bases in the middle. CDR3 nucleotide sequence: TGTGCCAGCAGCTCACAAGAGACCCAGTACTTC. Translation: CASSSQETQYF.